The next 18 T cell receptor beta chains were all read from a single sample in a study of radiotherapy plus CTLA-4 blockade in lung cancer. Clones were read by immunoSEQ multiplex PCR, and TCRdb kept only the in-frame ones, dropping some. The sample has about 86,000 clones; about four fifths are singletons. This specimen was peripheral blood, taken from a patient treated with radiotherapy plus ipilimumab. The receptors derive from a human donor with non-small cell lung cancer who had stable disease on radiotherapy plus ipilimumab.

The chain combines TRBV10-3 with TRBJ1-5, with no clear D. The length of the CDR3 is 13 residues. V lost 3 bases and J 7 bases, leaving 10 bases between the germline ends. Germline V gene data show CDR1 as ENHRY and CDR2 as SYGVKD. The CDR3 loop is CAISDEQEQPQHF. CDR3 in DNA: TGTGCCATCAGTGATGAGCAGGAGCAGCCCCAGCATTTT.

The rearrangement links TRBV19 to TRBJ2-2, with a weak D call TRBD1 (6 bases). Between the trimmed V and J ends, which lost 5 bases and 8 bases, there was a span of 9 bases. The germline gives CDR1 LNHDA, CDR2 SQIVND (reference sequence). The CDR3 is made up of 12 amino acids. Here the CDR3 DNA reads TGTGCCAGTAGTTATCAGGGGGGGGAGCTGTTTTTT. It translates to CASSYQGGELFF.

This chain connects TRBV12-5 to TRBJ2-3, with 10 positions matching TRBD1. The V gene's germline CDR1 is LGHNT and CDR2 FRNRAP. This CDR3 region has 14 residues. The V and J ends lost 6 bases and 3 bases, in that order; junction bases with no gene match: 3. The DNA for the CDR3 is TGTGCTAGTGGCAAGGGACAGGGGACAGATACGCAGTATTTT. Translation gives CASGKGQGTDTQYF.

In its sample, this clone was seen a few times. This chain joins TRBV5-5 and TRBJ1-5; unclear D gene. Germline V CDR1 and CDR2: SGHKS, YYEKEE (reference sequence). The CDR3 length is 13 residues. The V gene lost 0 bases and the J gene lost 1 base, with 2 bases spanning the gap. The CDR3 region is CASSLGSNQPQHF. CDR3 coding DNA: TGTGCCAGCAGCTTGGGAAGCAATCAGCCCCAGCATTTT.

J is TRBJ1-2 and V is TRBV30; 7 nucleotides line up with TRBD1. CDR3 length equals 13 residues. CDR1 and CDR2 (germline): GTSNPN, SVGIG (reference sequence). J lost 1 base, V lost 4 bases, and 3 bases had no gene match. The CDR3 region has the DNA TGTGCCTGGACAGGGGGATTTAACTATGGCTACACCTTC. Its translation is CAWTGGFNYGYTF.

This clone appeared a single time. The chain recombines TRBV9 with TRBJ1-1, with TRBD1 matching over 12 bases. The germline gives CDR1 SGDLS, CDR2 YYNGEE. V dropped 2 bases and J dropped 5; count of bases not matched to a gene: 4. The CDR3 sequence is 15 residues long. CDR3: CASSVGTGGATEAFF. CDR3 DNA: TGTGCCAGCAGCGTTGGGACAGGGGGCGCGACTGAAGCTTTCTTT.

This sequence joins TRBV6-6 and TRBJ2-3; TRBD2 matches at 12 bases. Losses at the gene ends were 8 bases for V and 5 bases for J; bases not matched to a gene: 8. The germline gives CDR1 MNHNY, CDR2 SVGAGI (reference sequence). The CDR3 spans 15 residues. The CDR3 region is CASLLSLAGGDTQYF. DNA of the CDR3: TGTGCCAGCCTCCTCTCACTAGCGGGAGGAGATACGCAGTATTTT.

This sequence joins TRBV5-1 and TRBJ1-1, with D possibly being TRBD1 (5 bases). Germline-derived CDR1 and CDR2 are SGHRS and YFSETQ. This CDR3 region has 14 residues. The V and J ends lost 0 bases and 5 bases respectively, with 11 bases between them. CDR3 residues: CASSLGGEGTEAFF. In nucleotides, the CDR3 is TGCGCCAGCAGCTTGGGCGGGGAGGGGACTGAAGCTTTCTTT.

J is TRBJ2-1 and V is TRBV7-3; maybe TRBD1 (6 bases). The CDR3 consists of 13 residues. Germline values: CDR1 SGHTA, CDR2 FQGTGA. V was clipped by 5 bases and J by 8 bases, with 13 bases between them. The CDR3 DNA reads as TGTGCCAGCAGCCCTGCAGGGGCTGATGAGCAGTTCTTC. This translates into CASSPAGADEQFF.

V is TRBV5-1 and J is TRBJ2-5; 7 bases fit TRBD1. CDR1 is SGHRS and CDR2 is YFSETQ in the germline V gene. This CDR3 comprises 14 residues. V lost 4 bases to trimming and J lost 3 bases; unmatched junction nucleotides: 6. This CDR3 is CASSPLTGEETQYF. Written as DNA, the CDR3 is TGCGCCAGCAGCCCGCTCACAGGGGAAGAGACCCAGTACTTC.

There are a few counts of this clone. The chain employs TRBV25-1 and TRBJ1-2, with TRBD1 matching 12 bases. In germline, CDR1 is MGHDK, CDR2 SYGVNS. The trim removed 10 bases at V and 7 bases at J, leaving 7 bases unmatched. CDR3 length equals 13 residues. The CDR3 region is CATGGQGAGGYTF. CDR3 nucleotides: TGTGCCACCGGGGGACAGGGGGCGGGTGGCTACACCTTC.

This clone has a single count. This chain links TRBV5-8 with TRBJ2-6; either TRBD1 or TRBD2 may fit D (5 bases each). The CDR3 contains 17 residues. The germline V and J ends were trimmed by 0 bases and 4 bases, with 14 bases remaining between them. Germline values: CDR1 SGHTS, CDR2 YDEGEE. The CDR3 DNA reads as TGTGCCAGCAGCTTGGACCTGCGAGGGACCGGGGCCAACGTCCTGACTTTC. Translated, it gives CASSLDLRGTGANVLTF.

This chain uses TRBV9 with TRBJ1-2; D gene ambiguous. The V end was cut by 5 bases, the J end by 0 bases, with 11 bases between. This CDR3 region has 14 residues. Germline assignment: CDR1 SGDLS and CDR2 YYNGEE. The CDR3 region has the DNA TGTGCCAGCAGGAACGACCGAGCTAACTATGGCTACACCTTC. Its translation: CASRNDRANYGYTF.

This clone was observed a handful of times. The rearrangement links TRBV6-5 to TRBJ1-4; 9 bases map to TRBD1. CDR3 length: 14 residues. V was pared by 6 bases and J by 8 bases, with 7 bases of the junction left unmatched. Germline V gives CDR1 MNHEY, CDR2 SVGAGI. For the CDR3, the DNA is TGTGCCAGCAGCTCGGACAGGGGCGACGAAAAACTGTTTTTT. Translation gives CASSSDRGDEKLFF.

This clone was observed once. The chain joins TRBV7-9 to TRBJ1-5; D is undetermined. Per the germline V gene, CDR1 is SEHNR and CDR2 is FQNEAQ (reference sequence). The V and J ends lost 5 bases and 5 bases respectively, with 10 bases between them. This CDR3 contains 13 residues. In DNA, the CDR3 is TGTGCCAGCAGCATGACCTCCGATCAGCCCCAGCATTTT. Translation gives CASSMTSDQPQHF.

The chain is built from TRBV7-2 and TRBJ2-7, with unresolved D. Germline V gene data show CDR1 as SGHTA and CDR2 as FQGNSA. Trimming pared 3 bases from V and 3 bases from J, leaving 15 bases between. The CDR3 is 15 residues long. In DNA form, the CDR3 reads TGTGCCAGCAGCTTTGAGCAGACTGCCTACTACGAGCAGTACTTC. Amino acids: CASSFEQTAYYEQYF.

The genes are TRBV18 and TRBJ2-3, with TRBD2 matching 8 bases. V was pared by 5 bases and J by 3 bases, with 1 base of the junction left unmatched. The CDR3 extends over 13 amino acids. Per germline, CDR1 KGHSH and CDR2 LQKENI. The CDR3 bases are TGTGCCAGCTCAAAGCGGGAGACAGATACGCAGTATTTT. Translating it yields CASSKRETDTQYF.

This clone was detected a few times. This chain links TRBV28 with TRBJ2-1, with a weak D call TRBD1 (5 bases). The length of the CDR3 is 17 residues. CDR1 and CDR2 from the germline V gene are MDHEN and SYDVKM. Between the trimmed V and J ends, which lost 6 bases and 8 bases, there was a span of 26 bases. The CDR3 is CASSSGFQGSYTHEQFF. CDR3 in DNA: TGTGCCAGCAGCTCAGGGTTCCAGGGATCCTACACCCATGAGCAGTTCTTC.